The sequence of this T cell receptor (beta chain) was determined in a study of cytotoxic CD8 clonotypes in ibrutinib-treated CLL. Regarding the study as a whole: Whereas clonality rose at ibrutinib response, it declined toward baseline at progression. Exceeding age-matched healthy donors, baseline clonality also tracked the counts of circulating CD8+ T cells. Public clonotypes were rare and shrank or held steady on treatment. Sampling times differed between sustained-remission and progressing patients.

TCRdb keeps only in-frame clones here, not all; method: immunoSEQ multiplex PCR. This table holds around 300,000 clones, about 80% found once. Comment on this clone: What it binds is not known.

This CDR3 is built from 13 residues. The germline gives CDR1 SQVTM, CDR2 ANQGSEA. With V trimmed by 7 bases and J by 4 bases, 8 bases remained unmatched. The rearrangement joins TRBV29-1 to TRBJ2-5, with TRBD1 matching over 8 bases. This receptor was identified in a human donor with chronic lymphocytic leukemia. This material consisted of PBMCs, taken before ibrutinib treatment. In DNA form, the CDR3 reads TGCAGCGACACTGAACAGGGGGTAGAGACCCAGTACTTC. Encoded protein: CSDTEQGVETQYF.